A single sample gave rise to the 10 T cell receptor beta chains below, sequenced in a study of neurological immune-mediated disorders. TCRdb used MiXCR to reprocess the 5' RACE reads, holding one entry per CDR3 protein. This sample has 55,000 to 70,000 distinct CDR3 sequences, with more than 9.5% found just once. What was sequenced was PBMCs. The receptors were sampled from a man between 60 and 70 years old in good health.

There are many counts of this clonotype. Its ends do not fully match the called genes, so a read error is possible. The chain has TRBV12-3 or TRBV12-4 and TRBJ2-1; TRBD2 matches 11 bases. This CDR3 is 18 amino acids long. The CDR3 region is CASSLGDLAGGKGDEQFF. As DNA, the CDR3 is TGTGCCAGCAGCTTAGGGGACTTAGCGGGGGGGAAAGGGGATGAGCAGTTCTTC.

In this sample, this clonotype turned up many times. Written as DNA, the CDR3 is TGCAGTGCTAGGGGGGACGGCGAGCAGTACTTC. This encodes CSARGDGEQYF. This chain uses TRBV20-1 with TRBJ2-7; D may correspond to TRBD1 or TRBD2 (5 bases each). The CDR3 is 11 amino acids. The V end was cut by 3 bases, the J end by 6 bases, with 9 bases between. Germline CDR1 DFQATT, CDR2 SNEGSKA (reference sequence).

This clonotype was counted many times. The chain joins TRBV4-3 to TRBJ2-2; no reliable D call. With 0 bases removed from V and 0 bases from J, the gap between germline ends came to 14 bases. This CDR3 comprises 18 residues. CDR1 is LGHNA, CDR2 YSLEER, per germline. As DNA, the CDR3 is TGCGCCAGCAGCCAAGAGGCCCCTTACAGTTCGAACACCGGGGAGCTGTTTTTT. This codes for CASSQEAPYSSNTGELFF.

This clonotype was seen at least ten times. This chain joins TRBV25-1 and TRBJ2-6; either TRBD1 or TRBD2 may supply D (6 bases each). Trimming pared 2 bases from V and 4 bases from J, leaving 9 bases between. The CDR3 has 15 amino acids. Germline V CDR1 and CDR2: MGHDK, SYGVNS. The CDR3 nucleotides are TGTGCCAGCAGTGAAAGGGGGGCAGGGGCCAACGTCCTGACTTTC. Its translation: CASSERGAGANVLTF.

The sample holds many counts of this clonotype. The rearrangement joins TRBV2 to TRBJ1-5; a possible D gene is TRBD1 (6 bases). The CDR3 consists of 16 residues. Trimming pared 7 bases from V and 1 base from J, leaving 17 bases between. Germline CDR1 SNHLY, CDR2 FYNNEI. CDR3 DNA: TGTGCCAGCACTAAAGGGGGGGGCTCGAGCAATCAGCCCCAGCATTTT. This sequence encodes CASTKGGGSSNQPQHF.

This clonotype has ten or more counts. CDR3 DNA sequence: TGTGCCAGCACCCGACAGGATACGCAGTATTTT. Protein sequence: CASTRQDTQYF. This chain uses TRBV12-3 or TRBV12-4 with TRBJ2-3, with D possibly being TRBD1 (5 bases). The ends were cut back, 7 bases at V and 6 bases at J, with 8 bases in the middle. There are 11 residues in the CDR3.

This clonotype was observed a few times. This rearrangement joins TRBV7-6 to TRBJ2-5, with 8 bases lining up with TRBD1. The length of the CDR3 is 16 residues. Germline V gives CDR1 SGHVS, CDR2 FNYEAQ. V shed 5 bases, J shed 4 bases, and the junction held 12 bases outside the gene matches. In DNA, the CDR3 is TGTGCCAGCAGCCCAGTGAGATCAGGGGGCGGAGAGACCCAGTACTTC. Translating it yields CASSPVRSGGGETQYF. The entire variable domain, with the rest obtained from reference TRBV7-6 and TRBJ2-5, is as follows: GAGVSQSPRYKVTKRGQDVALRCDPISGHVSLYWYRQALGQGPEFLTYFNYEAQQDKSGLPNDRFSAERPEGSISTLTIQRTEQRDSAMYRCASSPVRSGGGETQYFGPGTRLLVL.

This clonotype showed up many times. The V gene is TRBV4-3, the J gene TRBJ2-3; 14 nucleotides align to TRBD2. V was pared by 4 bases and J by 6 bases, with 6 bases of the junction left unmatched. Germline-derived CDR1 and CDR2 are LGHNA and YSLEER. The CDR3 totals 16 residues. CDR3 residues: CASSPGTSGGGDTQYF. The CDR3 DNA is TGCGCCAGCAGCCCCGGGACTAGCGGGGGAGGGGATACGCAGTATTTT.

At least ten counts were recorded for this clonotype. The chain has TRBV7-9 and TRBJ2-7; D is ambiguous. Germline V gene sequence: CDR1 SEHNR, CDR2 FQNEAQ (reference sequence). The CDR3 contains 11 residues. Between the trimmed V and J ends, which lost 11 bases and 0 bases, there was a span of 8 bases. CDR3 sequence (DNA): TGTGCCTCCCAGGCCTCCTACGAGCAGTACTTC. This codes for CASQASYEQYF.

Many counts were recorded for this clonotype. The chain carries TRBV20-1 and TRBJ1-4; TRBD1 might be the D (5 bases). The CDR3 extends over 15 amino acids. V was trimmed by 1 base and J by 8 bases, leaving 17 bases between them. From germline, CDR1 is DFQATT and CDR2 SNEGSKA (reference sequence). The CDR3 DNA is TGCAGTGCTAGAGTCCCGGGAGGGGACGGAGAAAAACTGTTTTTT. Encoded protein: CSARVPGGDGEKLFF.